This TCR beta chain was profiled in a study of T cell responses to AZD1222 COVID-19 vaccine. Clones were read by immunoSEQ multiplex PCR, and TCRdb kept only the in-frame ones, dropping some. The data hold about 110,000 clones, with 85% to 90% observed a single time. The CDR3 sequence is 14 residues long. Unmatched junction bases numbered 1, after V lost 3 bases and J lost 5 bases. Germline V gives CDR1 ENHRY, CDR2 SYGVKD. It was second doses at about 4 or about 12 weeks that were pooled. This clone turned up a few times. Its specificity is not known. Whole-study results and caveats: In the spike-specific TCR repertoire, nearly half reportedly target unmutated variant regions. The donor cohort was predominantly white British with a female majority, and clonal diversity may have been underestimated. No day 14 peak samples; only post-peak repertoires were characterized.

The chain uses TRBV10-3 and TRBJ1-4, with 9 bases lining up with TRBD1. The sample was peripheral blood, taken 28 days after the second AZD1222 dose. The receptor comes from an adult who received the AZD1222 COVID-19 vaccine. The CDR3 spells CAISDGTGNEKLFF. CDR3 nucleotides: TGTGCCATCAGTGACGGGACAGGGAATGAAAAACTGTTTTTT.